This T cell receptor beta chain appears in the sequencing data of a study of metastatic and nonmetastatic thyroid tumors (TCRdb year 2020). Turning to the overall study: For patients with malignant and with benign thyroid disease, the researchers compared repertoires between peripheral blood samples and tumor or nodule tissue samples. The investigation overall reported the following: TCR beta diversity was reported as significantly higher in malignant tumors than in benign nodules, in both blood and tumor samples.

Inclusive of the bounding cysteine and phenylalanine, the CDR3 is 14 residues long. Only the CDR3 DNA is retained, 42 bases long and in frame from the first base. From a lookup of the germline V gene, CDR1 and CDR2 are MGHRA and YSYEKL. V lost 4 bases and J lost 1 base, and the count of bases not matched to a germline gene is 1. None of the patients had been given any treatment before thyroid surgery. Patient clinical samples collected from 2012 to 2018 were retrospectively analysed using T-cell receptor beta sequencing. Library preparation was by PCR. For sequencing, an Illumina HiSeq 4000 was employed. High-throughput sequencing was used to profile the CDR3 region of the TCR beta-chain in every patient. The authors processed their data as follows. A classifier to discriminate distant-metastatic papillary thyroid cancer patients was built from CDR3 differences across clinicopathological groups. Repertoire diversity was assessed with the Shannon index, and tumor-blood repertoire similarity with the Morisita-Horn index. TCRdb took the public reads, trimmed them with fastp at Q25, ran MiXCR for clone calling and kept in-frame beta chains. The V and J calls, along with clone size, are taken from TCRdb and not from the paper's own processing. The sample has about 19,000 clones on record, around 17% of them singletons. The ten biggest clones cover around 18% of the sample.

Concerning this clone itself: It lacks a known antigen. No base quality values were provided; no much bigger clone lies one nucleotide off.

The sample consisted of blood. This clonotype was obtained from a male donor with papillary thyroid cancer or a benign thyroid nodule (not recorded which). Some clones in this sample may be carry-over from other donors' samples. This chain is built from TRBV4-1 and TRBJ2-1; TRBD2 lines up with 7 middle nucleotides. This receptor carries the CDR3 CASSRGGSYNEQFF. DNA sequence: TGCGCCAGCAGCCGGGGGGGTTCCTACAATGAGCAGTTCTTC.